A selection of T cell receptor beta chains follows, all from one sample in a study of ipilimumab plus nivolumab after autologous stem cell transplantation. Using immunoSEQ multiplex PCR, the repertoire was profiled, and TCRdb retains in-frame clones only, with some absent. The repertoire includes around 13,000 clones, 55% to 85% of them detected once, and 17% sits in the top ten. The material sequenced was PBMCs, taken in a trial of ipilimumab plus nivolumab as post-transplant consolidation. These receptor sequences come from a male donor with diffuse large B-cell lymphoma. CDR3s include the opening cysteine and the closing phenylalanine or tryptophan. The D gene is left open where the match is weak. A clone size is listed for some rows: how often the clone was seen (once, few, many), or a class if it is expanded.

abundance	v_gene	j_gene	d_gene	CDR3nt	CDR3aa
NA	TRBV2	TRBJ2-3	TRBD2	TGTGCCAGCACCCCAAGCGGGGGTCGAGATACGCAGTATTTT	CASTPSGGRDTQYF
NA	TRBV7-8	TRBJ2-7	NA	TGTGCCAGCAGCCCGATCCGGGCCTTCTACGAGCAGTACTTC	CASSPIRAFYEQYF
NA	TRBV9	TRBJ2-3	NA	TGTGCCAGCAGCGTAGGTGGCGGGGATACGCAGTATTTT	CASSVGGGDTQYF
medium-sized	TRBV6-1	TRBJ2-7	NA	TGTGCCAGCAGTGGGGGGACCTTTCCCTACGAGCAGTACTTC	CASSGGTFPYEQYF
few	TRBV6-1	TRBJ2-7	NA	TGTGCCACAGTCTGGGACGAGCAGTACTTC	CATVWDEQYF
few	TRBV4-2	TRBJ2-3	NA	TGTGCCAGCAGCCCATTTGTGAGGGCAGATACGCAGTATTTT	CASSPFVRADTQYF
NA	TRBV27	TRBJ1-1	NA	TGTGCCAGCAGACGACCGGGGGCCGGGGAAGCTTTCTTT	CASRRPGAGEAFF
NA	TRBV7-3	TRBJ1-2	NA	TGTGCCAGCAGCTTAAAGATTGCCATCTATGGCTACACCTTC	CASSLKIAIYGYTF
NA	TRBV5-5	TRBJ1-1	NA	TGTGCCAGCAGCTTGGTTGGGGTTGGGGACACTGAAGCTTTCTTT	CASSLVGVGDTEAFF
NA	TRBV20-1	TRBJ2-1	NA	TGCAGTGTTCAGCGCTACAATGAGCAGTTCTTC	CSVQRYNEQFF
NA	TRBV2	TRBJ1-1	TRBD1	TGTGCCAGCAGTGGGGACAGGGGACCTGAAGCTTTCTTT	CASSGDRGPEAFF
medium-sized	TRBV9	TRBJ2-3	TRBD1	TGTGCCAGCAGCGTGACAGGGGGATCGGCAGATACGCAGTATTTT	CASSVTGGSADTQYF
once	TRBV6-5	TRBJ1-5	NA	TGTGCCAGCAGTTCCACAGGGTTTAGCAATCAGCCCCAGCATTTT	CASSSTGFSNQPQHF
NA	TRBV7-6	TRBJ2-7	NA	TGTGCCAGCAGTCCGGGCCCCACCTACGAGCAGTACTTC	CASSPGPTYEQYF